A few counts support the clone carrying this TCR beta chain. Its matching antigen is unknown. These data originate in a study of T cells after yellow fever vaccination. General study findings and limits: It was a weaker secondary response, yet one that peaked faster, at day 5 versus 15. Among primary-vaccination clones, most reappeared after the booster, at around 97% for CD4 and around 90% for CD8.

MiXCR was run by TCRdb on the 5' RACE reads, yielding one entry per CDR3 protein. The sample holds roughly 520,000 distinct CDR3 sequences, 21% seen once. Trimming took off 7 bases at V and 11 bases at J, with 20 bases between the two ends. This CDR3 is 13 amino acids long. This TCR came from a man aged 18 to 29 who received the YFV17D yellow fever vaccine. This chain joins TRBV12-3 or TRBV12-4 and TRBJ1-1; D gene unclear. The specimen was PBMCs, collected approximately 20 days after the first yellow fever vaccination. CDR3 in amino acids: CASNPSGALGAFF. The CDR3 region has the DNA TGTGCCAGCAATCCCTCCGGCGCCCTTGGGGCTTTCTTT.